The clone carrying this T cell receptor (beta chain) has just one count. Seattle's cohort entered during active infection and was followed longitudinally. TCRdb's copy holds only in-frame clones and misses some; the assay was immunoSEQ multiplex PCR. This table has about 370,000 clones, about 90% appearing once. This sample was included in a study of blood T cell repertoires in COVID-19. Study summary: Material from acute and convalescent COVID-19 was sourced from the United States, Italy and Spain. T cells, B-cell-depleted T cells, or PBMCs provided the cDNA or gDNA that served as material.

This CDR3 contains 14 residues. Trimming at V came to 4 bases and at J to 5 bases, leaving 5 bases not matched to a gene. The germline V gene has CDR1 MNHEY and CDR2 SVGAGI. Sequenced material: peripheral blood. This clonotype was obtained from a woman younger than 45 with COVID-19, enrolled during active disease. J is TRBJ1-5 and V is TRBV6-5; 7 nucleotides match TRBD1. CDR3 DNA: TGTGCCAGCAGTTTCCGGGACAGCTATCAGCCCCAGCATTTT. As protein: CASSFRDSYQPQHF.